These 8 T cell receptor beta chains originate from one sample sequenced in a study of cytomegalovirus exposure and HLA in healthy donors. Researchers ran the PCR with 60 Vbeta and 13 Jbeta primers. The method was immunoSEQ multiplex PCR; TCRdb's version includes in-frame clones alone and lacks a portion of them. This sample carries some 130,000 clones, about 81% of them seen once, and the ten largest clones take 5.5% to 7%. Source material: PBMCs. The source of these receptors is a woman in her thirties or forties in good health and CMV-seropositive.

The V call is TRBV7-9, the J call TRBJ2-2; weak D call: TRBD1 (6 bases). The CDR3 has 19 residues. Germline-derived CDR1 and CDR2 are SEHNR and FQNEAQ (reference sequence). With 5 bases removed from V and 0 bases from J, the gap between germline ends came to 22 bases. CDR3 in amino acids: CASSRLPTGTDANTGELFF. Here the CDR3 DNA reads TGTGCCAGCAGCCGCTTACCAACAGGGACCGACGCGAACACCGGGGAGCTGTTTTTT.

The V gene is TRBV5-1, the J gene TRBJ2-1, with a tentative D call TRBD1 (5 bases). The V end lost 2 bases, the J end lost 8 bases, and 17 bases lay between the germline ends. This CDR3 spans 15 amino acids. Germline CDR1 reads SGHRS; CDR2 reads YFSETQ. CDR3 in amino acids: CASSLGGHRSDEQFF. In nucleotides, the CDR3 is TGCGCCAGCAGCTTAGGTGGACACCGGTCCGATGAGCAGTTCTTC.

The genes are TRBV27 and TRBJ2-3; D unclear. The germline gives CDR1 MNHEY, CDR2 SMNVEV (reference sequence). Trimming took off 3 bases at V and 0 bases at J, with 4 bases between the two ends. CDR3 length: 13 residues. For the CDR3, the DNA is TGTGCCAGCAGTTTCCCTAGCACAGATACGCAGTATTTT. Translated, it gives CASSFPSTDTQYF.

V gene TRBV11-3 combines with J gene TRBJ2-2, with 9 bases identical to TRBD1. The CDR3 runs 17 residues. Germline CDR1 reads SGHNT; CDR2 reads YENEEA. With V trimmed by 0 bases and J by 4 bases, 6 bases remained unmatched. CDR3 region: CASSLDIGTGSTGELFF. The CDR3 nucleotides read TGTGCCAGCAGCTTAGATATTGGGACAGGGAGCACCGGGGAGCTGTTTTTT.

The chain has TRBV6-6 and TRBJ1-1; 9 bases align to TRBD1. Trimming at V came to 5 bases and at J to 11 bases, leaving 15 bases not matched to a gene. Germline-derived CDR1 and CDR2 are MNHNY and SVGAGI (reference sequence). This CDR3 is built from 15 residues. The CDR3 sequence: CASSPGQGRTRSAFF. CDR3 coding DNA: TGTGCCAGCAGTCCCGGACAGGGGCGAACCCGTTCGGCTTTCTTT.

This chain links TRBV11-2 with TRBJ2-5, with TRBD2 matching over 10 bases. Germline V gene lookup returns CDR1 SGHAT and CDR2 FQNNGV. The CDR3 sequence is 16 residues long. V gave up 2 bases and J gave up 4 bases; unmatched junction bases: 7. The CDR3 sequence is CASSLTSGTSGETQYF. The CDR3 nucleotides are TGTGCCAGCAGCTTAACTAGCGGGACGTCTGGAGAGACCCAGTACTTC.

The chain employs TRBV18 and TRBJ1-2; TRBD1 might be the D (5 bases). The ends were cut back, 4 bases at V and 6 bases at J, with 18 bases in the middle. The CDR3 extends over 15 amino acids. In germline, CDR1 is KGHSH, CDR2 LQKENI. The CDR3 spells CASSQDITLNNGYTF. The CDR3 nucleotides are TGTGCCAGCTCACAGGACATAACATTAAATAATGGCTACACCTTC.

V gene TRBV19 combines with J gene TRBJ1-2; D gene uncertain. Trimming shortened V by 6 bases and J by 6 bases, and 11 bases separated the two germline ends. The V gene's germline CDR1 is LNHDA and CDR2 SQIVND (reference sequence). This CDR3 comprises 12 residues. The CDR3 sequence is CASRSPLNGYTF. The CDR3 DNA is TGTGCCAGTAGATCGCCCCTAAATGGCTACACCTTC.